These 7 T cell receptor beta chains were sequenced from one sample in a study of identical twins. TCRdb itself ran the 5' RACE reads through MiXCR, one entry per CDR3 protein. The data show around 680,000 distinct CDR3 sequences, under 9% seen once. This same sample was also part of a study on yellow fever vaccine responses in identical twins.

The sequencing input was PBMCs. The receptors here all came from a young woman in good health.

The chain is built from TRBV28 and TRBJ2-3, with 12 bases fitting TRBD2. J lost 2 bases, V lost 4 bases, and 4 bases had no gene match. Germline V lookup: CDR1 MDHEN, CDR2 SYDVKM. The CDR3 is made up of 16 amino acids. CDR3 coding DNA: TGTGCCAGCAGTTATGGGACTAGCGGGTACACAGATACGCAGTATTTT. Translated, it gives CASSYGTSGYTDTQYF.

Remarks on this clonotype: Relative to the germline gene, one junction end is altered; a read error may explain this. This chain joins TRBV7-7 and TRBJ2-3, with 11 nucleotides matching TRBD2. Germline assignment: CDR1 SSHAT and CDR2 FNYEAQ (reference sequence). The CDR3 has 16 residues. The CDR3 protein is CASSSAGTSGGGTQYF. CDR3 DNA: TGTGCTAGCAGCTCGGCCGGGACTAGCGGCGGAGGTACGCAGTATTTT.

In this sample, this clonotype turned up many times. The chain combines TRBV7-6 with TRBJ2-3; 7 bases fit TRBD2. V was clipped by 5 bases and J by 0 bases; unmatched bases: 2. The germline gives CDR1 SGHVS, CDR2 FNYEAQ. The CDR3 spans 14 residues. The CDR3 spells CASSRDYSTDTQYF. The CDR3 bases are TGTGCCAGCAGCCGGGACTATAGCACAGATACGCAGTATTTT.

This clonotype was detected only a few times. The gene calls are TRBV20-1 and TRBJ2-1, with D tentatively TRBD1 or TRBD2 (6 bases each). CDR3 length: 17 amino acids. CDR1 is DFQATT, CDR2 SNEGSKA, per germline (reference sequence). V lost 0 bases and J lost 0, with 15 bases in between. DNA for the CDR3: TGCAGTGCTAGAGATGCGACGGGGGACAACTCCTACAATGAGCAGTTCTTC. It yields the protein CSARDATGDNSYNEQFF.

This chain links TRBV6-2 or TRBV6-3 with TRBJ2-7; D gene ambiguous. Trimming shortened V by 4 bases and J by 3 bases, and 13 bases separated the two germline ends. This CDR3 has 14 amino acids. Germline CDR1 is MNHEY and CDR2 is SVGEGT. This CDR3 reads CASSSYTSLYEQYF. The CDR3 DNA sequence: TGTGCCAGCAGTTCATACACCTCCCTCTACGAGCAGTACTTC.

J is TRBJ2-3 and V is TRBV15; 9 nucleotides agree with TRBD2. J was trimmed by 0 bases and V by 0 bases; bases with no gene match: 4. This CDR3 has 17 amino acids. Germline V gene lookup returns CDR1 LNHNV and CDR2 YYDKDF (reference sequence). The CDR3 DNA reads as TGTGCCACCAGCAGAGATCCGCTAGCGGGGAGCACAGATACGCAGTATTTT. Translated: CATSRDPLAGSTDTQYF.

This clonotype turned up a few times. It may be a read error: a sequence one base away is much more abundant. The CDR3 reads CASSFGGTQETQYF. CDR3 in DNA: TGTGCCAGCAGTTTTGGGGGGACCCAAGAGACCCAGTACTTC. The chain employs TRBV28 and TRBJ2-5, with D possibly matching TRBD2 (6 bases). V was cut by 3 bases and J by 1 base, with 9 bases left in between. The CDR3 covers 14 residues. Germline lookup yields CDR1 MDHEN and CDR2 SYDVKM.